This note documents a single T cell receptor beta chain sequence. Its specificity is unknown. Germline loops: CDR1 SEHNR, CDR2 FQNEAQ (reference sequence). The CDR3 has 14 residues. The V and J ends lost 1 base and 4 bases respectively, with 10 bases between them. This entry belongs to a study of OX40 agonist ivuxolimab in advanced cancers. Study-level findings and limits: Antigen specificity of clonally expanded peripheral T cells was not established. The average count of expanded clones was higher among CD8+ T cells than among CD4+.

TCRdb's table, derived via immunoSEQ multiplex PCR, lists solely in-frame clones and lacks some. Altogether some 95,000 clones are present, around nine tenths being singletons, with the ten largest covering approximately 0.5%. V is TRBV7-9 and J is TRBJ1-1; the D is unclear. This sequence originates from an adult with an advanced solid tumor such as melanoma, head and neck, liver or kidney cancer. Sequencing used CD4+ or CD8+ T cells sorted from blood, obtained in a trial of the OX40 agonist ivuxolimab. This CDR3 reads CASSLDTPATEAFF. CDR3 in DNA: TGTGCCAGCAGCTTAGACACCCCGGCCACTGAAGCTTTCTTT.